A selection of T cell receptor beta chains follows, all from one sample in a study of PD-1 blockade in classical Hodgkin lymphoma. Sequencing was performed with immunoSEQ multiplex PCR; in TCRdb, only in-frame clones are kept and a portion is missing. Of roughly 60,000 clones in the sample, under 95% were seen once. The sample consisted of peripheral blood mononuclear cells (PBMCs), taken at baseline. All receptors come from a human donor with classical Hodgkin lymphoma. CDR3s include the opening cysteine and the closing phenylalanine or tryptophan. D genes are given only for firm matches. Only some rows state a clone size, as once, few, many or a class for expanded clones.

v_call: TRBV6-6; j_call: TRBJ1-1; clone_size: once; d_call: NA; cdr3_nt: TGTGCCAGCAGTTATCAGCAGGGAGGTGAAGCTTTCTTT; cdr3_aa: CASSYQQGGEAFF
v_call: TRBV7-8; j_call: TRBJ1-1; clone_size: NA; d_call: NA; cdr3_nt: TGTGCCAGCTCCCTCCGTTCGCTCACTGAAGCTTTCTTT; cdr3_aa: CASSLRSLTEAFF
v_call: TRBV27; j_call: TRBJ2-7; clone_size: NA; d_call: TRBD2; cdr3_nt: TGTGCCAGCAGGTCGGGGCGGGAGGGCCCAGAGCAGTACTTC; cdr3_aa: CASRSGREGPEQYF
v_call: TRBV18; j_call: TRBJ1-2; clone_size: NA; d_call: NA; cdr3_nt: TGTGCCAGCTCACCAAAGGCTGTGAACTATGGCTACACCTTC; cdr3_aa: CASSPKAVNYGYTF
v_call: TRBV28; j_call: TRBJ1-1; clone_size: few; d_call: NA; cdr3_nt: TGTGCCAGCAGTGTGACTCGAGGTGAAGCTTTCTTT; cdr3_aa: CASSVTRGEAFF
v_call: TRBV7-2; j_call: TRBJ2-3; clone_size: NA; d_call: NA; cdr3_nt: TGTGCCAGCAGCTCCGACTGGATAGGCGAAGATACGCAGTATTTT; cdr3_aa: CASSSDWIGEDTQYF
v_call: TRBV10-3; j_call: TRBJ2-3; clone_size: NA; d_call: NA; cdr3_nt: TGTGCCATCAGTGATCCGGACCACGGTGTGGCAGATACGCAGTATTTT; cdr3_aa: CAISDPDHGVADTQYF
v_call: TRBV6-1; j_call: TRBJ1-5; clone_size: NA; d_call: NA; cdr3_nt: TGTGCCAGCAGTGAAGCGCGGGGGCTAGGTCAGCCCCAGCATTTT; cdr3_aa: CASSEARGLGQPQHF
v_call: TRBV11-3; j_call: TRBJ2-1; clone_size: NA; d_call: NA; cdr3_nt: TGTGCCAGCAGCACCGGCCCCCCAGGGAGCTCCTACAATGAGCAGTTCTTC; cdr3_aa: CASSTGPPGSSYNEQFF
v_call: TRBV28; j_call: TRBJ2-5; clone_size: NA; d_call: TRBD1; cdr3_nt: TGTGCCAGCAGCCCCACAGGGGGCGGAGAGACCCAGTACTTC; cdr3_aa: CASSPTGGGETQYF
v_call: TRBV18; j_call: TRBJ2-4; clone_size: NA; d_call: NA; cdr3_nt: TGTGCCAGCTCACCATTAGACAGCAAAAACATTCAGTACTTC; cdr3_aa: CASSPLDSKNIQYF
v_call: TRBV9; j_call: TRBJ2-1; clone_size: NA; d_call: NA; cdr3_nt: TGTGCCAGCAGCGTAGTGGCTGTGAGTCAGGGCGATTACAATGAGCAGTTCTTC; cdr3_aa: CASSVVAVSQGDYNEQFF
v_call: TRBV7-2; j_call: TRBJ2-6; clone_size: NA; d_call: NA; cdr3_nt: TGTGCCAGCAGCTTAATGTCCAGGGGACACGCGGCGCTGACTTTC; cdr3_aa: CASSLMSRGHAALTF
v_call: TRBV29-1; j_call: TRBJ1-1; clone_size: NA; d_call: NA; cdr3_nt: TGCAGCTCCTCGGAAGGAACTGAAGCTTTCTTT; cdr3_aa: CSSSEGTEAFF
v_call: TRBV5-6; j_call: TRBJ1-1; clone_size: NA; d_call: NA; cdr3_nt: TGTGCCAGCAGCTTGGCCCCCCCCGACAGTCACACTGAAGCTTTCTTT; cdr3_aa: CASSLAPPDSHTEAFF
v_call: TRBV20-1; j_call: TRBJ2-5; clone_size: NA; d_call: NA; cdr3_nt: TGCAGTGCTAGAGTAGTGGAGACCCAGTACTTC; cdr3_aa: CSARVVETQYF
v_call: TRBV6-6; j_call: TRBJ2-7; clone_size: NA; d_call: NA; cdr3_nt: TGTGCCAGCAGTTACCGCGGAAACGAGCAGTACTTC; cdr3_aa: CASSYRGNEQYF
v_call: TRBV2; j_call: TRBJ2-7; clone_size: NA; d_call: NA; cdr3_nt: TGTGCCAGCAGTGGAGGGGCCTACGAGCAGTACTTC; cdr3_aa: CASSGGAYEQYF
v_call: TRBV29-1; j_call: TRBJ2-7; clone_size: NA; d_call: TRBD2; cdr3_nt: TGCAGCGTTGTAAGCGGGGGCTACGAGCAGTACTTC; cdr3_aa: CSVVSGGYEQYF